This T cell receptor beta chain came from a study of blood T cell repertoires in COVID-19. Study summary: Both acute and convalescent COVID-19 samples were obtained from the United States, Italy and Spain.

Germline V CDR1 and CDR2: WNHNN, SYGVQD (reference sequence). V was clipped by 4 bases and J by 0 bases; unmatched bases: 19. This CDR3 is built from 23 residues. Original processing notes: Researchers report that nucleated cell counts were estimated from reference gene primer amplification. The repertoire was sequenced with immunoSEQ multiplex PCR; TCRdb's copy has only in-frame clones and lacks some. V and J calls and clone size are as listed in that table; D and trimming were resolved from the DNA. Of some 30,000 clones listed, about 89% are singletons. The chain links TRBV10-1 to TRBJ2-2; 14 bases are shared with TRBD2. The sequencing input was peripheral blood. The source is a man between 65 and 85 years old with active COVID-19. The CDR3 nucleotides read TGCGCCAGCAGTGGCCCGGGACTAGCGGGAGAATCTCGTTCCTTCGCGAACACCGGGGAGCTGTTTTTT. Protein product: CASSGPGLAGESRSFANTGELFF.